This entry concerns a single TCR beta chain. Its antigen is unknown. Base-call qualities are not available, and no considerably larger clone is one nucleotide away. Peripheral blood was donated by five healthy children aged about 16-56 months undergoing elective routine surgery and by five healthy nonsmoking adults. A FACSAria III cell sorter was used to sort live, Annexin V-negative naive CD8+ T cells (CD3+CD8+CD45RA+CCR7+). Per sample, between roughly 19,000 and 100,000 naive CD8+ T cells were obtained by sorting. Ficoll-Paque density gradient centrifugation of diluted blood was used to isolate mononuclear cells. Before sorting, mononuclear cells were cryopreserved in 10% DMSO plus 90% FBS and kept long term at -150 degrees C. After thawing, cells were stained with Annexin V along with antibodies against CD3, CD8, CCR7 and CD45RA. The DNeasy Blood and Tissue Kit was used to extract genomic DNA from snap-frozen pellets of sorted cells.

These data come from a study of naive CD8 T cells in extremely preterm neonates (dated by TCRdb to 2016 to 2017). In terms of the full investigation: The adult participants' age range is given as 25-50 years in the abstract but as 20-50 years in the methods. TCRbeta CDR3 repertoires of sorted naive CD8+ T cells were compared across four age groups: extremely preterm neonates, term neonates, young children and adults. Beyond this particular receptor, the publication reports: Compared with the older groups, preterm CDR3s were shorter and closer to germline, carrying fewer N additions and showing less junctional trimming. A larger fraction of CDR3 nucleotide sequences was shared among preterm neonates (approximately 2.7%) than among term neonates (around 0.4%), young children (roughly 0.03%) and adults (about 0.01%). Compared with all other age groups, preterm neonates showed significantly lower iChao1 richness (p < 0.05) along with an even clone distribution, indicating a less rich repertoire. The authors noted a small sample size and variable productive template counts among preterm samples as limitations. Prospective longitudinal studies of preterm and term neonates were called for by the authors so that T cell development could be tracked within individuals.

A two-step, bias-controlled multiplex PCR was used to amplify TCRbeta CDR3 regions from genomic DNA. Primers specific for every TRBV and TRBJ gene segment were included in the multiplex PCR. TCRbeta repertoire data were generated with the immunoSEQ Assay. In the original analysis: To merge closely related sequences, reads went through filtering and clustering using a relative-frequency ratio and a modified nearest-neighbor algorithm. IMGT annotation was the basis for assigning V, D and J genes to CDR3 sequences. Template counts were quantified against synthetic TCR CDR3 analog sequences and normalized for PCR amplification bias. Analyses were restricted to unique productive sequences, meaning in-frame CDR3 sequences without stop codons. The immunoSEQ Analyzer software was used to calculate iChao1 richness and clonality, with clonality defined as 1 minus Pielou's evenness. JMP was used for statistical testing, with Student's t-test or a non-parametric test applied depending on Shapiro-Wilk normality results. Sourced from immuneACCESS, this table was stored by TCRdb with only in-frame sequences that have V and J called. A share of the clones is absent; for the studies checked, an unresolved V gene accounts for under half, and the remainder has no known explanation. V and J calls and clone size are as listed in that table; D and trimming were resolved from the DNA. The sample table contains 5,500 to 6,000 clones; only one count was recorded for approximately 97% of them. Together, the top ten hold about 0.41% of the sample.

The germline V gene supplies CDR1 SGHRS and CDR2 YFSETQ. Trimming removed 2 bases from V and 8 bases from J; the gene matches leave 14 bases unexplained. From the cysteine through the phenylalanine, the CDR3 covers 16 amino acids. The DNA shown is the 48-base CDR3, in frame from base 1. This receptor was identified in a human donor in good health. The material sequenced was naive CD8+ T cells from blood. In this chain, TRBV5-1 is recombined with TRBJ1-2; 8 bases in the junction line up with TRBD1. CDR3 protein: CASSFSTPRGHEGYTF. The sequence in DNA is TGCGCCAGCAGCTTTTCTACCCCCAGGGGGCATGAGGGCTACACCTTC.